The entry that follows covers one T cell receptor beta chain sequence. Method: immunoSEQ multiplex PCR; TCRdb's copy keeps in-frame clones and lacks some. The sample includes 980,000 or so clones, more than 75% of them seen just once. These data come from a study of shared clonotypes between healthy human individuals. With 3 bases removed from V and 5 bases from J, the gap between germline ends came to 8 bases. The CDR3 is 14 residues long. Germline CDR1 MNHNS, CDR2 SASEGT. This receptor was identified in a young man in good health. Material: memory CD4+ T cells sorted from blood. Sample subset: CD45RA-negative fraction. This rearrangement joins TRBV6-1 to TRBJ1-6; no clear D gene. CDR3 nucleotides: TGTGCCAGCAGTGAGGGCGGAGATAATTCACCCCTCCACTTT. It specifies CASSEGGDNSPLHF.